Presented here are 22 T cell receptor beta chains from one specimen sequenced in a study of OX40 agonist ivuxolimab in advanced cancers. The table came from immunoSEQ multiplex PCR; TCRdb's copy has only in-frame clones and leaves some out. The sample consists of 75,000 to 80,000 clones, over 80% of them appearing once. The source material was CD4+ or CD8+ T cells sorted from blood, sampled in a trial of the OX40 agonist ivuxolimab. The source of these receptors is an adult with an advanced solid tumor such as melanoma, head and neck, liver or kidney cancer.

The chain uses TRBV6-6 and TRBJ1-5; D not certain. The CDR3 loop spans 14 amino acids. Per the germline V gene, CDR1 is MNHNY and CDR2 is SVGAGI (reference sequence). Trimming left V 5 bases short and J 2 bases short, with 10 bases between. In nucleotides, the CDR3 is TGTGCCAGCAGTCCCCCGGTTGGCAATCAGCCCCAGCATTTT. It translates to CASSPPVGNQPQHF.

DNA for the CDR3: TGTGCCAGCAGCTTAAAGGACAATCAGCCCCAGCATTTT. Translation gives CASSLKDNQPQHF. This chain connects TRBV7-6 to TRBJ1-5; D is ambiguous. The CDR3 sequence is 13 residues long. V lost 2 bases, J lost 3 bases, and 5 bases lay in between. The V gene's germline CDR1 is SGHVS and CDR2 FNYEAQ.

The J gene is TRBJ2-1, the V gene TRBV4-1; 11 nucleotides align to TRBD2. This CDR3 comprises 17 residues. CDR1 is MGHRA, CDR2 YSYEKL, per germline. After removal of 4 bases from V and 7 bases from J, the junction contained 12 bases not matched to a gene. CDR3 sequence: CASSPVTGTSGRNEQFF. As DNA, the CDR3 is TGCGCCAGCAGCCCAGTTACCGGGACTAGCGGAAGAAATGAGCAGTTCTTC.

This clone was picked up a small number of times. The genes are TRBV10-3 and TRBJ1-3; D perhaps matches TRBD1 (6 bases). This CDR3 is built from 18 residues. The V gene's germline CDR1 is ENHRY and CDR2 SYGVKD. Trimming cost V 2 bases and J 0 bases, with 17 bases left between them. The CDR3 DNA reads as TGTGCCATCAGTGAGCACCTGACAGGTCGGAGCTCTGGAAACACCATATATTTT. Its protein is CAISEHLTGRSSGNTIYF.

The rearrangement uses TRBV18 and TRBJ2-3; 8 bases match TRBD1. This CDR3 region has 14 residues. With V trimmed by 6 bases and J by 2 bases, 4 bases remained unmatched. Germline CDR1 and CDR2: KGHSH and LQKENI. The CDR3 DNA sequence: TGTGCCAGCTCTTACAGGGGGAACACAGATACGCAGTATTTT. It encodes CASSYRGNTDTQYF.

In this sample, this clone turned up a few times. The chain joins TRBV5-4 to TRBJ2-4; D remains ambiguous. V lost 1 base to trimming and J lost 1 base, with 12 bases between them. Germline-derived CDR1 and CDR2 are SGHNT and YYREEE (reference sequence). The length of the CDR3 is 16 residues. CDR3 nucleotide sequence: TGTGCCAGCAGCTTGACACGTGTCGGGGCCAAAAACATTCAGTACTTC. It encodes CASSLTRVGAKNIQYF.

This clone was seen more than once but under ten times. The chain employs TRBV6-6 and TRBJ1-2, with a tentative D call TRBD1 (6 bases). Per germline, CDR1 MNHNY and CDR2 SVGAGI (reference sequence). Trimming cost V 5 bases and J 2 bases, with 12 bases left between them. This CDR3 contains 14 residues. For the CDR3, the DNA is TGTGCCAGCAGTGCTGGGACACAAAACTATGGCTACACCTTC. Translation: CASSAGTQNYGYTF.

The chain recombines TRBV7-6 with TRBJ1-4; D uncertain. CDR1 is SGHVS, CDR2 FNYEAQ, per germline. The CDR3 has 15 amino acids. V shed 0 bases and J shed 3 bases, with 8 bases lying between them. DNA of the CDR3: TGTGCCAGCAGCTTAGCTCGGCAGCCTAATGAAAAACTGTTTTTT. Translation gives CASSLARQPNEKLFF.

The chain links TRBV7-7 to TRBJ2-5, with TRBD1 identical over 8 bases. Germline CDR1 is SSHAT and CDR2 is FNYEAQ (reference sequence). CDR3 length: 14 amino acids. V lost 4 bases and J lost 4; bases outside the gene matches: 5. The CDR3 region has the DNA TGTGCCAGCAGCTCCGACAGGGGTGGAGAGACCCAGTACTTC. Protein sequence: CASSSDRGGETQYF. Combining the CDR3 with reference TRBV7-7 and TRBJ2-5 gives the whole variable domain GAGVSQSPRYKVTKRGQDVTLRCDPISSHATLYWYQQALGQGPEFLTYFNYEAQPDKSGLPSDRFSAERPEGSISTLTIQRTEQRDSAMYRCASSSDRGGETQYFGPGTRLLVL.

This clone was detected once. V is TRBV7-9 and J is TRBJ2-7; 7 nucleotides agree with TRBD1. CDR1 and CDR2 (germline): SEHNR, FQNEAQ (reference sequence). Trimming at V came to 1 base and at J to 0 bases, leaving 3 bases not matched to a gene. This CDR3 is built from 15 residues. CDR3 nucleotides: TGTGCCAGCAGCTTAGGACAGGGCAACTCCTACGAGCAGTACTTC. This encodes CASSLGQGNSYEQYF.

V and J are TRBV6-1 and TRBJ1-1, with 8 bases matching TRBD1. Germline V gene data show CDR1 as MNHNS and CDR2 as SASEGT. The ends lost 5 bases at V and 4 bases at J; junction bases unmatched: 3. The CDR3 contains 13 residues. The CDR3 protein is CASSTTGGTEAFF. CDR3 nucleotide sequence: TGTGCCAGCAGTACTACAGGGGGCACTGAAGCTTTCTTT.

DNA of the CDR3: TGTGCCAGCGTCACGGGAGACCACCAGACCGAGCAGTACTTC. This gives the protein CASVTGDHQTEQYF. The chain couples TRBV21-1 to TRBJ2-5; TRBD2 was called by the table and not checked on the DNA. Near its end, the DNA agrees better with TRBJ2-7, so the J call may be wrong. TRBV21-1 is marked as a pseudogene. CDR3 size: 14 residues.

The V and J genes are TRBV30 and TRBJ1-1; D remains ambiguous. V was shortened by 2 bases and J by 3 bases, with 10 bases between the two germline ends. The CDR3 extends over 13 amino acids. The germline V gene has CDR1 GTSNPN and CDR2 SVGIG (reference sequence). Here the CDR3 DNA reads TGTGCCTGGAGTCCTCAAGTCGACACTGAAGCTTTCTTT. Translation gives CAWSPQVDTEAFF.

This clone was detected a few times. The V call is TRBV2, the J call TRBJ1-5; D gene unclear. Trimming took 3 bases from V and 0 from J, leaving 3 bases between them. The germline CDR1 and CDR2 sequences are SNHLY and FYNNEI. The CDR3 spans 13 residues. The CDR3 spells CASSENSNQPQHF. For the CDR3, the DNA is TGTGCCAGCAGTGAGAATAGCAATCAGCCCCAGCATTTT.

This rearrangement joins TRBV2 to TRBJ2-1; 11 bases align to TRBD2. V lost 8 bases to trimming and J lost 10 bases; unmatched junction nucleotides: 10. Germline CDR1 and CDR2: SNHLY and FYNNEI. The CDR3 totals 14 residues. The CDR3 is CASLSGTSGVEQFF. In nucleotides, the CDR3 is TGTGCCAGCCTTAGCGGGACTAGCGGAGTAGAGCAGTTCTTC.

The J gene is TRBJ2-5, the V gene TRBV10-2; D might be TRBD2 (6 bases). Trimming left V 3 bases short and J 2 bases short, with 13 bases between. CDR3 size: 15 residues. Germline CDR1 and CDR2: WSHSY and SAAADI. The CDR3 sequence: CASSDGRGAQETQYF. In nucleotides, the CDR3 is TGCGCCAGCAGTGATGGCCGCGGGGCACAAGAGACCCAGTACTTC.

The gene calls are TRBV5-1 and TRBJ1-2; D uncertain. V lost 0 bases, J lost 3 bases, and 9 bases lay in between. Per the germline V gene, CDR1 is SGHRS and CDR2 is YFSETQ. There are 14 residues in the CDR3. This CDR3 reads CASSLGGSYYGYTF. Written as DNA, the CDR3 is TGCGCCAGCAGCTTGGGTGGCAGCTACTATGGCTACACCTTC.

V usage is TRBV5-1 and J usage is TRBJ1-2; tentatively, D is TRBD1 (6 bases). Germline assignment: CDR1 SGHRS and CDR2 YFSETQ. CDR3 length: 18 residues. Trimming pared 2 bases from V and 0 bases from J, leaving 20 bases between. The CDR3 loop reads CASSFQGPTGLANYGYTF. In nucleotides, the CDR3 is TGCGCCAGCAGCTTCCAGGGCCCGACAGGCCTAGCTAACTATGGCTACACCTTC. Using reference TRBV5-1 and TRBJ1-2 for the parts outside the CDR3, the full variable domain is KAGVTQTPRYLIKTRGQQVTLSCSPISGHRSVSWYQQTPGQGLQFLFEYFSETQRNKGNFPGRFSGRQFSNSRSEMNVSTLELGDSALYLCASSFQGPTGLANYGYTFGSGTRLTVV.

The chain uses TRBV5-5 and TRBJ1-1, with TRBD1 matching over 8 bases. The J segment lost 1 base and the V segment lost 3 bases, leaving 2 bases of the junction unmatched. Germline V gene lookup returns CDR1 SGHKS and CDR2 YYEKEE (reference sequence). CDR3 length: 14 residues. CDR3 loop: CASSSQGANTEAFF. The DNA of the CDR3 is TGTGCCAGCAGCTCTCAGGGGGCGAACACTGAAGCTTTCTTT.

CDR3 in amino acids: CASSTNRAGGTDTQYF. As DNA, the CDR3 is TGTGCCAGCAGCACTAACAGGGCTGGAGGCACAGATACGCAGTATTTT. The chain has TRBV7-3 and TRBJ2-3, with D perhaps matching TRBD1 (6 bases). The CDR3 totals 16 residues. The germline V gene has CDR1 SGHTA and CDR2 FQGTGA. Trimming stripped 5 bases from V and 1 base from J, with 16 bases between. Combining the CDR3 with reference TRBV7-3 and TRBJ2-3 gives the whole variable domain GAGVSQTPSNKVTEKGKYVELRCDPISGHTALYWYRQSLGQGPEFLIYFQGTGAADDSGLPNDRFFAVRPEGSVSTLKIQRTERGDSAVYLCASSTNRAGGTDTQYFGPGTRLTVL.

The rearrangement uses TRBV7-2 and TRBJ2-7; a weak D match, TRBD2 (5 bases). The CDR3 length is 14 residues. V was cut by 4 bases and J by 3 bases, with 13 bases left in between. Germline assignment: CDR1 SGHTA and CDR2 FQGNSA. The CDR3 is CASSSRGQIYEQYF. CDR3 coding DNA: TGTGCCAGCAGCTCCCGAGGGCAGATCTACGAGCAGTACTTC.

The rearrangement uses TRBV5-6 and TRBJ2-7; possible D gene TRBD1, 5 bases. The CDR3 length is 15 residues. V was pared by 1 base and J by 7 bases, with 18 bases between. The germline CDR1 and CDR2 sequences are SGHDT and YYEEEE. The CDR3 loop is CASSLRGSVSREQYF. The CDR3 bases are TGTGCCAGCAGCTTGAGGGGATCTGTCTCTAGGGAGCAGTACTTC.